Listed below are T cell receptor beta chains from one sample, sequenced in a study of cytomegalovirus exposure and HLA in healthy donors. Generated by immunoSEQ multiplex PCR, the TCRdb table keeps only in-frame clones and is missing some. This repertoire shows about 360,000 clones, 86% found once; its top ten account for 0.83%. Sequencing was performed on PBMCs. The receptors come from a young woman in good health and CMV-seronegative. The CDR3 runs from the conserved cysteine through the conserved F or W. The order of the fields is CDR3 length, V gene, clone size, D gene, J gene, CDR3 DNA, CDR3 protein. The D gene is left open where the match is weak. Expanded clones are given a class, and other clones once, few, many or no size at all.

15,TRBV2,.,.,TRBJ2-1,TGTGCCAGCAGTGAATGGGACAAGGGGACCAATGAGCAGTTCTTC,CASSEWDKGTNEQFF
15,TRBV2,.,.,TRBJ2-3,TGTGCCAGCAGTGACTCCGGGACTAGCACAGATACGCAGTATTTT,CASSDSGTSTDTQYF
14,TRBV7-9,few,.,TRBJ2-7,TGTGCCAGCAGCCGACAGGTTTCCTCCTACGAGCAGTACTTC,CASSRQVSSYEQYF
14,TRBV11-3,.,.,TRBJ2-6,TGTGCCAGCAGCCCGTCTGGCGGGGCCAACGTCCTGACTTTC,CASSPSGGANVLTF
15,TRBV6-5,.,TRBD1,TRBJ1-4,TGTGCCAGCAGTTACAGACAGGGGGGAAGTGAAAAACTGTTTTTT,CASSYRQGGSEKLFF
15,TRBV7-8,.,TRBD2,TRBJ2-7,TGTGCCAGCACCCTACGTGTAACGGGAGGATACGAGCAGTACTTC,CASTLRVTGGYEQYF
11,TRBV30,.,.,TRBJ2-7,TGTGCCTGGAGTACAGGGTTCGAGCAGTACTTC,CAWSTGFEQYF
17,TRBV7-9,.,.,TRBJ1-2,TGTGCCAGCAGTGAGTCGGGACTACCCTTAAGCGGCTATGGCTACACCTTC,CASSESGLPLSGYGYTF
16,TRBV28,.,.,TRBJ1-1,TGTGCCAGCAGTCCCCCAACGAGTCGCCGAGGGCCTGAAGCTTTCTTT,CASSPPTSRRGPEAFF
15,TRBV6-1,.,.,TRBJ1-5,TGTGCCAGCAGTGTAAACCCAGATAGCAATCAGCCCCAGCATTTT,CASSVNPDSNQPQHF
14,TRBV30,once,.,TRBJ2-7,TGTGCCTGGAGTGTAGGGACTCAGGCCTACGAGCAGTACTTC,CAWSVGTQAYEQYF
15,TRBV18,.,.,TRBJ1-1,TGTGCCAGCTCACCACCGGTCTTGGGGAGGACTGAAGCTTTCTTT,CASSPPVLGRTEAFF
17,TRBV4-2,.,TRBD2,TRBJ2-1,TGTGCCAGCAGCCATCCCAGACCTAGCGGGAGTATTAATGAGCAGTTCTTC,CASSHPRPSGSINEQFF
16,TRBV27,.,.,TRBJ2-7,TGTGCCAGCAGTTTAGTTTTTGGGCGGGGCCCCTACGAGCAGTACTTC,CASSLVFGRGPYEQYF
11,TRBV2,.,TRBD2,TRBJ2-5,TGTGCCAGCTGGGGGGGAGAGACCCAGTACTTC,CASWGGETQYF
13,TRBV18,.,.,TRBJ1-1,TGTGCCAGCTCACCAGGGCCGAATACTGAAGCTTTCTTT,CASSPGPNTEAFF
14,TRBV6-5,few,TRBD1,TRBJ2-7,TGTGCCAGCAGTTTTTACAGGGGTAGAAACGAGCAGTACTTC,CASSFYRGRNEQYF
14,TRBV6-1,.,TRBD1,TRBJ1-6,TGTGCCAGCAGTGAGACACAGGGGCCTTCACCCCTCCACTTT,CASSETQGPSPLHF
10,TRBV19,.,TRBD1,TRBJ2-7,TGTGCCGGGACAGGGGACGAGCAGTACTTC,CAGTGDEQYF
16,TRBV27,.,TRBD1,TRBJ1-1,TGTGCCAGCAGTGTGAATCCGGGACAGGGAAGGATTGAAGCTTTCTTT,CASSVNPGQGRIEAFF
15,TRBV5-1,once,TRBD1,TRBJ2-3,TGCGCCAGCAGCTTTCCGGGGACAGCCGGAGATACGCAGTATTTT,CASSFPGTAGDTQYF
16,TRBV5-6,.,.,TRBJ2-1,TGTGCCAGCAGCTGGCCGAGCGGTCCCTCCTACAATGAGCAGTTCTTC,CASSWPSGPSYNEQFF
12,TRBV2,.,.,TRBJ2-5,TGTGCCAGCACCGTGAGGGTAGAGACCCAGTACTTC,CASTVRVETQYF
15,TRBV6-1,.,TRBD1,TRBJ1-5,TGTGCCAGCAGGCGGGACAGGGCAGGCAATCAGCCCCAGCATTTT,CASRRDRAGNQPQHF
18,TRBV29-1,.,.,TRBJ2-7,TGCAGCGTTGAGAAACTCCCGGCTATGAGACTTCCATCCTACGAGCAGTACTTC,CSVEKLPAMRLPSYEQYF
14,TRBV5-1,.,.,TRBJ1-2,TGCGCCAGCAGCTTGAGGGCCCGGGATTATGGCTACACCTTC,CASSLRARDYGYTF
21,TRBV28,.,.,TRBJ2-3,TGTGCCAGCAGTTTACTGTGGCAGGGCGAACGGAGGGTGGCTCCCGCGGATACGCAGTATTTT,CASSLLWQGERRVAPADTQYF
14,TRBV27,.,.,TRBJ2-2,TGTGCCAGCCGCCCTCCACGGGGAACCGGGGAGCTGTTTTTT,CASRPPRGTGELFF
14,TRBV7-3,.,.,TRBJ2-5,TGTGCCAGCAGCTTTCGTAGCGCTCAAGAGACCCAGTACTTC,CASSFRSAQETQYF
15,TRBV10-3,.,.,TRBJ1-2,TGTGCCATCAGTGAGTCGATAGTCCCGAACTATGGCTACACCTTC,CAISESIVPNYGYTF
16,TRBV6-5,.,.,TRBJ2-6,TGTGCCAGCAGTTACTCGTTCCTCTCTGGGGCCAACGTCCTGACTTTC,CASSYSFLSGANVLTF
14,TRBV6-1,.,.,TRBJ1-4,TGTGCCAGCAGTGAAAACTTCGGTAACGAAAAACTGTTTTTT,CASSENFGNEKLFF
11,TRBV30,.,.,TRBJ2-3,TGTGCCTGGGGCCCTGCAGATACGCAGTATTTT,CAWGPADTQYF
18,TRBV5-6,.,TRBD2,TRBJ2-5,TGTGCCAGCAGCTTGTTCTTCGGCGAGCGGGAGTCTACGAAGACCCAGTACTTC,CASSLFFGERESTKTQYF
16,TRBV5-4,.,TRBD2,TRBJ2-1,TGTGCCAGCAGCAGCGGGACTAGCGGGAGGGATAATGAGCAGTTCTTC,CASSSGTSGRDNEQFF
15,TRBV6-5,few,.,TRBJ2-5,TGTGCCAGCAGTTACGAAGGAGGCGGGCAAGAGACCCAGTACTTC,CASSYEGGGQETQYF
14,TRBV7-8,once,.,TRBJ2-7,TGTGCCAGCAGCCCTAGGGGGGGCCTCCACGAGCAGTACTTC,CASSPRGGLHEQYF
14,TRBV6-1,.,TRBD1,TRBJ2-7,TGTGCCAGCAGGGATGTGGGACAGAACTACGAGCAGTACTTC,CASRDVGQNYEQYF
11,TRBV6-1,.,.,TRBJ2-5,TGTGCCAGCAGGGGGGCGGAGACCCAGTACTTC,CASRGAETQYF
15,TRBV10-3,.,.,TRBJ1-1,TGTGCCATCAGTGACCGGACAGTCATGAACACTGAAGCTTTCTTT,CAISDRTVMNTEAFF
14,TRBV10-2,once,.,TRBJ2-1,TGCGCCAGCATTTCAGGGGAGTCCTACAATGAGCAGTTCTTC,CASISGESYNEQFF
14,TRBV28,.,.,TRBJ2-7,TGTGCCAGCTGCGCCGGGTGGAGCTCCTACGAGCAGTACTTC,CASCAGWSSYEQYF
15,TRBV7-8,.,TRBD1,TRBJ2-1,TGTGCCAGCAGCTTAGAGGGGGCCCCATACAATGAGCAGTTCTTC,CASSLEGAPYNEQFF
14,TRBV19,.,TRBD1,TRBJ2-7,TGTGCCAGTAGGAGGGGACAGGGGAGCTACGAGCAGTACTTC,CASRRGQGSYEQYF
16,TRBV29-1,.,.,TRBJ2-3,TGCAGCGTGGGTACCCGGGGGGCGCTTGGCACAGATACGCAGTATTTT,CSVGTRGALGTDTQYF
16,TRBV27,.,TRBD1,TRBJ2-1,TGTGCCAGCAGTTTCTTCGGGGACAGCTCCTACAATGAGCAGTTCTTC,CASSFFGDSSYNEQFF
15,TRBV7-2,.,TRBD1,TRBJ1-5,TGTGCCAGCAGTCCGGGACAGGCGATCGGAGAGCCCCAGCATTTT,CASSPGQAIGEPQHF
15,TRBV28,.,.,TRBJ1-1,TGTGCCAGCAGTCCCCACGGGACTGTAAACACTGAAGCTTTCTTT,CASSPHGTVNTEAFF
14,TRBV28,.,.,TRBJ2-7,TGTGCCAGCAGCTTAGGCCCTTGGGGGCACGAGCAGTACTTC,CASSLGPWGHEQYF
13,TRBV29-1,.,.,TRBJ1-1,TGCAGCGTTGGGCGGGGAATAGGGACTGAAGCTTTCTTT,CSVGRGIGTEAFF
14,TRBV6-5,few,TRBD1,TRBJ1-2,TGTGCCAGCAGTTACGACAGGGCTCCCTATGGCTACACCTTC,CASSYDRAPYGYTF